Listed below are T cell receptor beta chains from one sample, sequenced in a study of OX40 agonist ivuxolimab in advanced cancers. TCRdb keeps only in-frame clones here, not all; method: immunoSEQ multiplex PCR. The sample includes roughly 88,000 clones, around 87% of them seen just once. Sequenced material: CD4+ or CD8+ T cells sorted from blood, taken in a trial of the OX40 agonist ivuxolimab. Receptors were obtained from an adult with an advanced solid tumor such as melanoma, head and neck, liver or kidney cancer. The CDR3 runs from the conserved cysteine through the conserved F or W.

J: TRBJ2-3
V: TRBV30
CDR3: CAWSLAGDTQYF

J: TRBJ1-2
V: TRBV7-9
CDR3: CASSPSLATHTRTF

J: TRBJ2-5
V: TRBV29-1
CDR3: CSATGFGQETQYF

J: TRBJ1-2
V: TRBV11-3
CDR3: CASSLASGDHGYTF

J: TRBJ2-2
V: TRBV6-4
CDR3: CASSVGLAGNTGELFF

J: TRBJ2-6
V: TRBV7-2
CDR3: CASSPGSSGANVLTF

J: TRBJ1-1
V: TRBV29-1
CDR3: CSVGSMNTEAFF

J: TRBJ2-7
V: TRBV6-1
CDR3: CASSRTSGSYEQYF

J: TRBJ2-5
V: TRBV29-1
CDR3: CSVPARTGEETQYF

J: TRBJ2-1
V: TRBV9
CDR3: CASSGHLGAGVRGEQFF

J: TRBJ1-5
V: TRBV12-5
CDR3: CASGSLNQPQHF

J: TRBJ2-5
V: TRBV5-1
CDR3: CASSLGLMLGSQETQYF

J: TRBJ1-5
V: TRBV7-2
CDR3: CASSLNSAGSQPQHF

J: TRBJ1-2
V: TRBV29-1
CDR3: CSVPRRDRRSGYTF

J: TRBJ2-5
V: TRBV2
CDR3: CASRNPTGTQETQYF

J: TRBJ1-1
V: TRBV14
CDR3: CASSPTGLNTEAFF

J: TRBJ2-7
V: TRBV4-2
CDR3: CASSAAMRQYF

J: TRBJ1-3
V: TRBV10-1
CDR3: CASSDSTRGGNTIYF

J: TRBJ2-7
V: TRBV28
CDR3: CASSLFAGAPNEQYF

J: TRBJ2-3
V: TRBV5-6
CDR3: CASSFRTAGAGDTQYF

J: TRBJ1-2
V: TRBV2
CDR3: CASGQNNYGYTF

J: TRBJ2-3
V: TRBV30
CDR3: CAWSVPEGANADTQYF

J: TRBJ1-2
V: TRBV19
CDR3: CASSIDRGGAETF